The T cell receptor (beta chain) described here comes from a study of T cell changes during pregnancy in multiple sclerosis. Profiling relied on immunoSEQ multiplex PCR, and the TCRdb table lists in-frame clones only, not all of them. The table lists approximately 70,000 clones, about 92% of them singletons. The length of the CDR3 is 13 residues. V lost 8 bases and J lost 5, with 10 bases in between. CDR1 and CDR2 from the germline V gene are SNHLY and FYNNEI. This TCR was sampled from a female donor in good health, enrolled as a control in a pregnancy study. The specimen was peripheral blood, collected in the second trimester of pregnancy. The chain recombines TRBV2 with TRBJ1-6, with a possible D match to TRBD1 (5 bases). CDR3 residues: CASGLQDNSPLHF. The CDR3 DNA reads as TGTGCCAGCGGGCTACAGGATAATTCACCCCTCCACTTT.